These T cell receptor beta chains were read from a single sample in a study of cytomegalovirus exposure and HLA in healthy donors. The protocol was immunoSEQ multiplex PCR, while the TCRdb copy is restricted to in-frame clones and leaves out a portion. The repertoire holds approximately 170,000 clones, with approximately 65% as singletons. Sequencing was done on a sample of PBMCs. The origin of the receptors is a middle-aged man in good health and CMV-seronegative. Each CDR3 is given with its conserved first and last residue. Fields, in order: D gene, V gene, J gene, clone size, CDR3 protein, CDR3 DNA. D genes are given only for firm matches. Expanded clones get a size class; other rows say once, few or many, or leave the size out.

D gene: TRBD2
V gene: TRBV5-6
J gene: TRBJ2-2
clone size: few
CDR3 protein: CASSPGLVTGELFF
CDR3 DNA: TGTGCCAGCAGTCCGGGACTAGTCACCGGGGAGCTGTTTTTT

D gene: TRBD1
V gene: TRBV18
J gene: TRBJ1-3
clone size: NA
CDR3 protein: CASSRLTDRSGNTIYF
CDR3 DNA: TGTGCCAGCTCACGACTGACGGACAGGTCTGGAAACACCATATATTTT

D gene: TRBD2
V gene: TRBV9
J gene: TRBJ2-2
clone size: few
CDR3 protein: CASSGGLAGGTGELFF
CDR3 DNA: TGTGCCAGCAGCGGGGGACTAGCGGGGGGTACCGGGGAGCTGTTTTTT

D gene: NA
V gene: TRBV5-3
J gene: TRBJ2-7
clone size: NA
CDR3 protein: CARTQGSRDEQYF
CDR3 DNA: TGTGCCAGAACCCAGGGTTCCCGGGACGAGCAGTACTTC

D gene: TRBD1
V gene: TRBV19
J gene: TRBJ1-6
clone size: NA
CDR3 protein: CASRADRESPLHF
CDR3 DNA: TGTGCCAGTAGAGCGGACAGGGAATCACCCCTCCACTTT

D gene: TRBD2
V gene: TRBV6-1
J gene: TRBJ2-7
clone size: NA
CDR3 protein: CASSGLAVNYEQYF
CDR3 DNA: TGTGCCAGCAGTGGACTAGCGGTAAATTACGAGCAGTACTTC

D gene: TRBD2
V gene: TRBV7-2
J gene: TRBJ2-3
clone size: NA
CDR3 protein: CASSYLAGETDTQYF
CDR3 DNA: TGTGCCAGCAGCTATCTAGCGGGAGAGACAGATACGCAGTATTTT

D gene: NA
V gene: TRBV6-1
J gene: TRBJ2-1
clone size: NA
CDR3 protein: CASNNNEQFF
CDR3 DNA: TGTGCCAGCAACAACAATGAGCAGTTCTTC

D gene: TRBD1
V gene: TRBV7-6
J gene: TRBJ2-7
clone size: NA
CDR3 protein: CASSLGGTDTYEQYF
CDR3 DNA: TGTGCCAGCAGCTTAGGGGGGACAGACACCTACGAGCAGTACTTC

D gene: TRBD1
V gene: TRBV10-3
J gene: TRBJ2-7
clone size: NA
CDR3 protein: CAIRPGTDAYEQYF
CDR3 DNA: TGTGCCATCAGACCCGGGACAGACGCCTACGAGCAGTACTTC

D gene: NA
V gene: TRBV5-6
J gene: TRBJ1-1
clone size: NA
CDR3 protein: CASSLGPGHLNTEAFF
CDR3 DNA: TGTGCCAGCAGCCTCGGCCCAGGACACTTGAACACTGAAGCTTTCTTT

D gene: NA
V gene: TRBV5-8
J gene: TRBJ1-1
clone size: few
CDR3 protein: CASSLAEPIQGREAFF
CDR3 DNA: TGTGCCAGCAGCTTAGCGGAACCCATACAGGGCAGGGAAGCTTTCTTT

D gene: NA
V gene: TRBV4-1
J gene: TRBJ1-2
clone size: few
CDR3 protein: CASSQIGGRDYGYTF
CDR3 DNA: TGCGCCAGCAGCCAAATTGGTGGTCGGGACTATGGCTACACCTTC

D gene: TRBD2
V gene: TRBV6-4
J gene: TRBJ2-2
clone size: NA
CDR3 protein: CASKVAGSTGELFF
CDR3 DNA: TGTGCCAGCAAGGTAGCGGGGAGCACCGGGGAGCTGTTTTTT

D gene: NA
V gene: TRBV19
J gene: TRBJ1-1
clone size: few
CDR3 protein: CASTPAGGYTEAFF
CDR3 DNA: TGTGCCAGTACCCCAGCGGGGGGGTACACTGAAGCTTTCTTT

D gene: NA
V gene: TRBV6-5
J gene: TRBJ1-2
clone size: NA
CDR3 protein: CASRGDSFYGYTF
CDR3 DNA: TGTGCCAGCAGAGGTGACAGCTTCTATGGCTACACCTTC

D gene: TRBD1
V gene: TRBV2
J gene: TRBJ1-5
clone size: NA
CDR3 protein: CASSTRGLSNQPQHF
CDR3 DNA: TGTGCCAGCAGTACCAGGGGGCTTAGCAATCAGCCCCAGCATTTT

D gene: NA
V gene: TRBV7-9
J gene: TRBJ1-6
clone size: NA
CDR3 protein: CASSLRLNNSPLHF
CDR3 DNA: TGTGCCAGCAGCTTGAGACTGAATAATTCACCCCTCCACTTT

D gene: TRBD1
V gene: TRBV6-6
J gene: TRBJ1-5
clone size: NA
CDR3 protein: CASSATGVNQPQHF
CDR3 DNA: TGTGCCAGCAGTGCGACAGGGGTGAATCAGCCCCAGCATTTT

D gene: NA
V gene: TRBV5-1
J gene: TRBJ2-6
clone size: NA
CDR3 protein: CASSLEGASGANVLTF
CDR3 DNA: TGCGCCAGCAGCTTGGAAGGGGCTTCTGGGGCCAACGTCCTGACTTTC

D gene: NA
V gene: TRBV6-5
J gene: TRBJ1-2
clone size: once
CDR3 protein: CASSYSTQTAYYGYTF
CDR3 DNA: TGTGCCAGCAGTTACTCGACACAGACGGCATACTATGGCTACACCTTC

D gene: NA
V gene: TRBV9
J gene: TRBJ2-1
clone size: NA
CDR3 protein: CASSAHLSGATNEQFF
CDR3 DNA: TGTGCCAGCAGCGCCCACCTTAGCGGAGCGACCAATGAGCAGTTCTTC

D gene: TRBD2
V gene: TRBV7-3
J gene: TRBJ2-1
clone size: few
CDR3 protein: CASSLSSGRPNEQFF
CDR3 DNA: TGTGCCAGCAGCTTAAGTAGCGGGAGGCCAAATGAGCAGTTCTTC

D gene: NA
V gene: TRBV27
J gene: TRBJ2-7
clone size: few
CDR3 protein: CASIGGSTTSNEQYF
CDR3 DNA: TGTGCCAGCATAGGTGGGAGTACCACCTCTAACGAGCAGTACTTC

D gene: TRBD1
V gene: TRBV7-2
J gene: TRBJ1-3
clone size: once
CDR3 protein: CASSLSGTGGFGNTIYF
CDR3 DNA: TGTGCCAGCAGCTTATCCGGGACAGGGGGCTTTGGAAACACCATATATTTT

D gene: TRBD1
V gene: TRBV27
J gene: TRBJ2-5
clone size: NA
CDR3 protein: CASSVRQGETQYF
CDR3 DNA: TGTGCCAGCAGTGTCCGACAGGGAGAGACCCAGTACTTC

D gene: NA
V gene: TRBV7-9
J gene: TRBJ1-1
clone size: NA
CDR3 protein: CASSLAQGKPAEAFF
CDR3 DNA: TGTGCCAGCAGCTTAGCGCAGGGTAAGCCCGCTGAAGCTTTCTTT

D gene: NA
V gene: TRBV11-3
J gene: TRBJ2-2
clone size: NA
CDR3 protein: CASSGLAAGELFF
CDR3 DNA: TGTGCCAGCAGCGGACTGGCCGCCGGGGAGCTGTTTTTT

D gene: TRBD2
V gene: TRBV11-3
J gene: TRBJ2-1
clone size: NA
CDR3 protein: CASSLTSGGSVEQFF
CDR3 DNA: TGTGCCAGCAGCCTAACTAGCGGGGGGTCAGTTGAGCAGTTCTTC

D gene: NA
V gene: TRBV6-5
J gene: TRBJ1-1
clone size: NA
CDR3 protein: CASRFAVMNTEAFF
CDR3 DNA: TGTGCCAGCAGATTTGCGGTGATGAACACTGAAGCTTTCTTT

D gene: TRBD2
V gene: TRBV5-4
J gene: TRBJ2-3
clone size: NA
CDR3 protein: CASSLTSGATDTQYF
CDR3 DNA: TGTGCCAGCAGCTTGACCAGCGGGGCCACAGATACGCAGTATTTT

D gene: TRBD1
V gene: TRBV2
J gene: TRBJ1-2
clone size: few
CDR3 protein: CASSVEQGAYGYTF
CDR3 DNA: TGTGCCAGCAGTGTGGAACAGGGGGCCTATGGCTACACCTTC

D gene: NA
V gene: TRBV6-5
J gene: TRBJ2-7
clone size: few
CDR3 protein: CASRRGGYEQYF
CDR3 DNA: TGTGCCAGCAGGAGAGGGGGCTACGAGCAGTACTTC

D gene: TRBD2
V gene: TRBV5-4
J gene: TRBJ2-1
clone size: NA
CDR3 protein: CASSSRLAGGYNEQFF
CDR3 DNA: TGTGCCAGCAGCTCCAGACTAGCGGGGGGGTATAATGAGCAGTTCTTC

D gene: NA
V gene: TRBV6-5
J gene: TRBJ2-7
clone size: NA
CDR3 protein: CASSTGSIGSAQYF
CDR3 DNA: TGTGCCAGCAGCACCGGGTCCATAGGCTCTGCGCAGTACTTC

D gene: NA
V gene: TRBV7-3
J gene: TRBJ2-3
clone size: NA
CDR3 protein: CASTPSFGGTQYF
CDR3 DNA: TGTGCCAGCACCCCCTCGTTCGGGGGTACGCAGTATTTT

D gene: NA
V gene: TRBV27
J gene: TRBJ1-2
clone size: NA
CDR3 protein: CASSPRQANYGYTF
CDR3 DNA: TGTGCCAGCAGTCCCCGACAGGCTAACTATGGCTACACCTTC

D gene: NA
V gene: TRBV28
J gene: TRBJ2-7
clone size: NA
CDR3 protein: CASSFPGDYEQYF
CDR3 DNA: TGTGCCAGCAGTTTTCCCGGGGACTACGAGCAGTACTTC

D gene: NA
V gene: TRBV5-1
J gene: TRBJ2-7
clone size: NA
CDR3 protein: CASSLMRWQGTYEQYF
CDR3 DNA: TGCGCCAGCAGCTTGATGAGGTGGCAGGGAACCTACGAGCAGTACTTC

D gene: NA
V gene: TRBV30
J gene: TRBJ1-5
clone size: few
CDR3 protein: CAWATGGNQPQHF
CDR3 DNA: TGTGCCTGGGCAACGGGAGGCAATCAGCCCCAGCATTTT

D gene: NA
V gene: TRBV14
J gene: TRBJ2-1
clone size: NA
CDR3 protein: CASMGGGTSYNEQFF
CDR3 DNA: TGTGCCAGCATGGGGGGAGGTACCTCCTACAATGAGCAGTTCTTC

D gene: TRBD2
V gene: TRBV10-3
J gene: TRBJ2-1
clone size: few
CDR3 protein: CAISEKAGVLGNEQFF
CDR3 DNA: TGTGCCATCAGTGAGAAGGCGGGGGTTCTCGGCAATGAGCAGTTCTTC

D gene: TRBD1
V gene: TRBV25-1
J gene: TRBJ2-2
clone size: NA
CDR3 protein: CASSETTRRTGDPGELFF
CDR3 DNA: TGTGCCAGCAGTGAGACCACACGAAGGACAGGGGACCCCGGGGAGCTGTTTTTT

D gene: NA
V gene: TRBV6-1
J gene: TRBJ2-4
clone size: NA
CDR3 protein: CASRDYSKNIQYF
CDR3 DNA: TGTGCCAGCAGAGACTATTCCAAAAACATTCAGTACTTC

D gene: NA
V gene: TRBV4-1
J gene: TRBJ2-1
clone size: NA
CDR3 protein: CASSQTHREQFF
CDR3 DNA: TGCGCCAGCAGCCAAACTCATCGTGAGCAGTTCTTC

D gene: NA
V gene: TRBV5-1
J gene: TRBJ1-1
clone size: NA
CDR3 protein: CASSWRGSRNTEAFF
CDR3 DNA: TGCGCCAGCAGCTGGAGGGGATCAAGGAACACTGAAGCTTTCTTT

D gene: TRBD2
V gene: TRBV9
J gene: TRBJ2-3
clone size: NA
CDR3 protein: CASSVAPSGSGSTDTQYF
CDR3 DNA: TGTGCCAGCAGCGTAGCCCCTAGCGGGAGCGGGAGCACAGATACGCAGTATTTT

D gene: TRBD1
V gene: TRBV7-2
J gene: TRBJ1-4
clone size: NA
CDR3 protein: CASSLTGGGNEKLFF
CDR3 DNA: TGTGCCAGCAGCTTAACAGGGGGGGGGAATGAAAAACTGTTTTTT

D gene: NA
V gene: TRBV19
J gene: TRBJ2-7
clone size: NA
CDR3 protein: CASTAPGSYEQYF
CDR3 DNA: TGTGCCAGTACCGCTCCAGGATCCTACGAGCAGTACTTC

D gene: NA
V gene: TRBV7-9
J gene: TRBJ1-4
clone size: NA
CDR3 protein: CASMQIATNEKLFF
CDR3 DNA: TGTGCCAGCATGCAGATTGCAACTAATGAAAAACTGTTTTTT

D gene: NA
V gene: TRBV10-3
J gene: TRBJ2-6
clone size: NA
CDR3 protein: CAIPGKPSSGANVLTF
CDR3 DNA: TGTGCCATTCCAGGGAAACCCTCCTCTGGGGCCAACGTCCTGACTTTC

D gene: NA
V gene: TRBV5-1
J gene: TRBJ2-5
clone size: NA
CDR3 protein: CASSLTGTSIQETQYF
CDR3 DNA: TGCGCCAGCAGCTTAACAGGTACCTCGATCCAAGAGACCCAGTACTTC

D gene: TRBD1
V gene: TRBV19
J gene: TRBJ2-2
clone size: NA
CDR3 protein: CASSGRDSSNTGELFF
CDR3 DNA: TGTGCCAGTAGTGGCCGGGACAGCAGCAACACCGGGGAGCTGTTTTTT

D gene: NA
V gene: TRBV10-3
J gene: TRBJ1-3
clone size: few
CDR3 protein: CAIFDRNRNTIYF
CDR3 DNA: TGTGCCATTTTCGACAGGAACAGAAACACCATATATTTT